The 14 T cell receptor beta chains below come from one sample, sequenced in a study of T cells after somatic rescue of genetic block. Clones were read by immunoSEQ multiplex PCR, and TCRdb kept only the in-frame ones, dropping some. The profile shows around 70,000 clones, about nine tenths of them singletons. What was sequenced was peripheral blood mononuclear cells (PBMCs). These receptors were obtained from a man aged 35 to 55.

This chain joins TRBV6-6 and TRBJ2-7, with D perhaps TRBD2 (5 bases). V was cut by 5 bases and J by 6 bases, with 8 bases left in between. The length of the CDR3 is 11 residues. Germline CDR1 is MNHNY and CDR2 is SVGAGI (reference sequence). CDR3 amino acids: CASSREGEQYF. CDR3 DNA: TGTGCCAGCAGTAGAGAGGGCGAGCAGTACTTC.

The chain employs TRBV6-5 and TRBJ2-2; TRBD1 matches 8 bases. The V gene's germline CDR1 is MNHEY and CDR2 SVGAGI. This CDR3 has 14 amino acids. Trimming removed 6 bases from V and 3 bases from J; junction bases left unmatched: 3. The CDR3 coding sequence is TGTGCCAGCAGAGCGACAGGGGACACCGGGGAGCTGTTTTTT. Translating gives CASRATGDTGELFF.

The chain links TRBV4-3 to TRBJ2-7; D unresolved. Germline CDR1 is LGHNA and CDR2 is YSLEER. The CDR3 is 14 residues long. The V end was cut by 1 base, the J end by 0 bases, with 7 bases between. In nucleotides, the CDR3 is TGCGCCAGCAGCCAAGGGGGTAGCTCCTACGAGCAGTACTTC. This gives the protein CASSQGGSSYEQYF.

The chain's CDR3 is CASSLVGTGGRSGYTF. The DNA of the CDR3 is TGTGCCAGCAGCTTAGTTGGGACAGGGGGTAGAAGTGGCTACACCTTC. The chain employs TRBV7-8 and TRBJ1-2; 11 bases agree with TRBD1. The CDR3 runs to 16 residues. The ends lost 1 base at V and 7 bases at J; junction bases unmatched: 8. Germline V lookup: CDR1 SGHVS, CDR2 FQNEAQ.

V is TRBV5-4 and J is TRBJ1-4; the D gene is possibly TRBD1 (5 bases). Germline assignment: CDR1 SGHNT and CDR2 YYREEE (reference sequence). The CDR3 consists of 15 residues. The V end was cut by 5 bases, the J end by 4 bases, with 15 bases between. CDR3 in DNA: TGTGCCAGCAGTGGGGAAGACAGTCTTAATGAAAAACTGTTTTTT. Amino acids: CASSGEDSLNEKLFF.

In its sample, this clone was seen once. The chain recombines TRBV19 with TRBJ2-1; 8 bases are a match to TRBD1. Trimming cost V 7 bases and J 3 bases; bases outside gene matches: 8. The CDR3 extends over 15 amino acids. From germline, CDR1 is LNHDA and CDR2 SQIVND (reference sequence). The CDR3 DNA follows: TGTGCCAGTACCAACCCCGGACAGGGCTACAATGAGCAGTTCTTC. Its translation is CASTNPGQGYNEQFF. Using reference TRBV19 and TRBJ2-1 for the parts outside the CDR3, the full variable domain is DGGITQSPKYLFRKEGQNVTLSCEQNLNHDAMYWYRQDPGQGLRLIYYSQIVNDFQKGDIAEGYSVSREKKESFPLTVTSAQKNPTAFYLCASTNPGQGYNEQFFGPGTRLTVL.

As DNA, the CDR3 is TGTGCCAGCGGACTAGCGGGGTTCGGTGAGCAGTACTTC. Translation: CASGLAGFGEQYF. The genes are TRBV27 and TRBJ2-7, with TRBD2 identical over 12 bases. V trimming: 8 bases; J trimming: 7 bases; junction bases outside the gene matches: 6. CDR1 is MNHEY and CDR2 is SMNVEV in the germline V gene (reference sequence). The CDR3 covers 13 residues.

V is TRBV6-1 and J is TRBJ1-2; the D gene is possibly TRBD1 (6 bases). Per the germline V gene, CDR1 is MNHNS and CDR2 is SASEGT. The length of the CDR3 is 13 residues. V was trimmed by 11 bases and J by 6 bases, leaving 19 bases between them. DNA of the CDR3: TGTGCCCACAATACCGGGGGGCGAGATGGCTACACCTTC. The encoded protein is CAHNTGGRDGYTF.

The chain carries TRBV4-1 and TRBJ1-3; maybe TRBD1 (5 bases). V was pared by 3 bases and J by 2 bases, with 11 bases between. Germline V gives CDR1 MGHRA, CDR2 YSYEKL. The CDR3 is 15 residues long. The CDR3 sequence: CASSQDQGAGNTIYF. CDR3 nucleotide sequence: TGCGCCAGCAGCCAGGACCAGGGTGCTGGAAACACCATATATTTT.

The rearrangement links TRBV2 to TRBJ2-3, with unresolved D. Trimming took off 0 bases at V and 4 bases at J, with 17 bases between the two ends. This CDR3 is 17 amino acids long. Germline CDR1 SNHLY, CDR2 FYNNEI. In DNA, the CDR3 is TGTGCCAGCAGTGAAGCGCGGTCTCTTAGCCCGCCAGATACGCAGTATTTT. Translation gives CASSEARSLSPPDTQYF. The whole variable domain, filled in from reference TRBV2 and TRBJ2-3, reads EPEVTQTPSHQVTQMGQEVILRCVPISNHLYFYWYRQILGQKVEFLVSFYNNEISEKSEIFDDQFSVERPDGSNFTLKIRSTKLEDSAMYFCASSEARSLSPPDTQYFGPGTRLTVL.

The chain joins TRBV11-3 to TRBJ2-3, with 7 positions matching TRBD1. Germline lookup yields CDR1 SGHNT and CDR2 YENEEA. The CDR3 covers 16 residues. V was clipped by 4 bases and J by 0 bases; unmatched bases: 7. The chain's CDR3 is CASSSRQGTSTDTQYF. CDR3 sequence (DNA): TGTGCCAGCAGCTCAAGACAGGGCACTAGCACAGATACGCAGTATTTT.

The rearrangement joins TRBV2 to TRBJ2-2; TRBD2 aligns across 12 bases. CDR1 is SNHLY and CDR2 is FYNNEI in the germline V gene. The CDR3 covers 16 residues. J was trimmed by 4 bases and V by 4 bases; bases with no gene match: 4. DNA of the CDR3: TGTGCCAGCAGTGCTAGCGGGGGGGTTAGCACCGGGGAGCTGTTTTTT. This translates into CASSASGGVSTGELFF.

The CDR3, as DNA: TGTGCCAGCAGTGGTTGGACATCCGCGAACACCGGGGAGCTGTTTTTT. Amino acids: CASSGWTSANTGELFF. V is TRBV6-1 and J is TRBJ2-2, with D maybe TRBD1 (5 bases). With 4 bases removed from V and 0 bases from J, the gap between germline ends came to 12 bases. This CDR3 spans 16 amino acids. CDR1 and CDR2 from the germline V gene are MNHNS and SASEGT.

The chain links TRBV19 to TRBJ2-6, with D possibly matching TRBD1 (6 bases). Trimming took off 5 bases at V and 0 bases at J, with 11 bases between the two ends. Germline V lookup: CDR1 LNHDA, CDR2 SQIVND (reference sequence). The CDR3 sequence is 16 residues long. The CDR3 spells CASSPDRRSGANVLTF. CDR3 nucleotides: TGTGCCAGTAGTCCGGACAGACGCTCTGGGGCCAACGTCCTGACTTTC.